These 6 T cell receptor beta chains were all obtained from the same sample, sequenced in a study of T cells in Graves' hyperthyroidism and ophthalmopathy. Amplified regions were TCR beta CDR3 sequences from RNA transcripts. Using the HTBI primer set, a first-round RT-PCR was run on the TCR CDR3. Each CDR3 protein is one row after TCRdb ran MiXCR on the multiplex PCR reads. The sample includes 350,000 to 400,000 distinct CDR3 sequences, 14% to 15% of them seen just once. The source material was blood. The origin of the receptors is a woman between 25 and 40 years old with Graves' hyperthyroidism.

This clonotype was counted only a few times. This chain connects TRBV12-3 or TRBV12-4 to TRBJ2-2; 7 nucleotides align to TRBD2. Unmatched junction bases numbered 10, after V lost 9 bases and J lost 3 bases. This CDR3 contains 15 residues. Written as DNA, the CDR3 is TGTGCCAGTCTTAAAAGGCTAGCGGACACCGGGGAGCTGTTTTTT. The encoded protein is CASLKRLADTGELFF.

In its sample, this clonotype was seen many times. V is TRBV28 and J is TRBJ2-3; TRBD2 matches at 9 bases. The germline gives CDR1 MDHEN, CDR2 SYDVKM. The CDR3 has 16 residues. Trimming at V came to 3 bases and at J to 3 bases, leaving 7 bases not matched to a gene. This CDR3 reads CASSFGREGGTDTQYF. As DNA, the CDR3 is TGTGCCAGCAGTTTTGGGCGGGAGGGTGGTACAGATACGCAGTATTTT.

In its sample, this clonotype was seen many times. This chain connects TRBV20-1 to TRBJ1-1; D may be TRBD1 (5 bases). Trimming removed 1 base at V and 5 bases at J, with 14 bases between. CDR1 is DFQATT and CDR2 is SNEGSKA in the germline V gene (reference sequence). This CDR3 contains 14 residues. As DNA, the CDR3 is TGCAGTGCTAGAGTCACAGGACGAACGACTGAAGCTTTCTTT. Residues: CSARVTGRTTEAFF.

This clonotype was seen repeatedly, ten times or more. The chain recombines TRBV28 with TRBJ2-7, with D unresolved. Trimming stripped 2 bases from V and 5 bases from J, with 7 bases between. The CDR3 is 12 amino acids. CDR1 is MDHEN and CDR2 is SYDVKM in the germline V gene. For the CDR3, the DNA is TGTGCCAGCAGTTTAGTCCGGAACGAGCAGTACTTC. Translated: CASSLVRNEQYF. Filled out from reference TRBV28 and TRBJ2-7, the complete variable domain reads DVKVTQSSRYLVKRTGEKVFLECVQDMDHENMFWYRQDPGLGLRLIYFSYDVKMKEKGDIPEGYSVSREKKERFSLILESASTNQTSMYLCASSLVRNEQYFGPGTRLTVT.

The sample holds many counts of this clonotype. The rearrangement uses TRBV5-1 and TRBJ2-7; 7 nucleotides match TRBD1. CDR1 SGHRS and CDR2 YFSETQ come from the germline V gene. The CDR3 is 15 residues long. Trimming at V came to 4 bases and at J to 3 bases, leaving 10 bases not matched to a gene. As DNA, the CDR3 is TGCGCCAGCAGCCCCCGACAGGGTGAGGGCTACGAGCAGTACTTC. Its protein is CASSPRQGEGYEQYF.

J is TRBJ2-1 and V is TRBV2; 11 positions agree with TRBD2. Germline CDR1 and CDR2: SNHLY and FYNNEI. This CDR3 comprises 16 residues. V dropped 6 bases and J dropped 4; count of bases not matched to a gene: 8. The CDR3, as DNA: TGTGCCAGCAGGACCACTAGCGGGAGCATGTACAATGAGCAGTTCTTC. This sequence encodes CASRTTSGSMYNEQFF. Complete variable domain (other parts from reference TRBV2 and TRBJ2-1): EPEVTQTPSHQVTQMGQEVILRCVPISNHLYFYWYRQILGQKVEFLVSFYNNEISEKSEIFDDQFSVERPDGSNFTLKIRSTKLEDSAMYFCASRTTSGSMYNEQFFGPGTRLTVL.